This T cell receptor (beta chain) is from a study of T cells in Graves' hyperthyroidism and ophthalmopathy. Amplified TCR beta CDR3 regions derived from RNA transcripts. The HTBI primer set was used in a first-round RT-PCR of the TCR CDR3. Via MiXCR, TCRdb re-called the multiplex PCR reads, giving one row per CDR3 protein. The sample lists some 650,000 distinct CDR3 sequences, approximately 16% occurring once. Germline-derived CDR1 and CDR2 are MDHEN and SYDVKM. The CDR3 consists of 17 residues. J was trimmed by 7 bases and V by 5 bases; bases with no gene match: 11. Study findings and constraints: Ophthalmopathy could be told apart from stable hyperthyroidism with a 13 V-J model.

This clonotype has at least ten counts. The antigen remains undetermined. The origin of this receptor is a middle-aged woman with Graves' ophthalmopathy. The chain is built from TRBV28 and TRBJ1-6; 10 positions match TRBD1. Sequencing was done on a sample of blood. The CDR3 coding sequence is TGTGCCAGCAGTACTCCGGGACAGGGGATCAAAAATTCACCCCTCCACTTT. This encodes CASSTPGQGIKNSPLHF.